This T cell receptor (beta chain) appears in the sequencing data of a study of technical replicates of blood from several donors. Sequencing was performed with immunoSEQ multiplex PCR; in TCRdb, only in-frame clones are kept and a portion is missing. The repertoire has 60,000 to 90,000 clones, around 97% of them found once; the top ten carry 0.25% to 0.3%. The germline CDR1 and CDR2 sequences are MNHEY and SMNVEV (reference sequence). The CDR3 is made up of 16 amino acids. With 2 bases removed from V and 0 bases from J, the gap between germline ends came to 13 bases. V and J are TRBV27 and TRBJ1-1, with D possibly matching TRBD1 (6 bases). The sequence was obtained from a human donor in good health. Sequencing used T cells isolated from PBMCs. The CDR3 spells CASSLARGIMNTEAFF. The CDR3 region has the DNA TGTGCCAGCAGTTTAGCCAGGGGCATCATGAACACTGAAGCTTTCTTT.